This T cell receptor (beta chain) is drawn from a study of early T cells in non-severe SARS-CoV-2 infection. The overall study: With bulk RNA from unsorted whole blood as input, sequencing yielded unpaired chains.

Via MiXCR, TCRdb re-called the 5' RACE reads, giving one row per CDR3 protein. The profile shows more than 85,000 distinct CDR3 sequences, roughly 13% of them singletons. Germline trimming cut 0 bases from V and 3 bases from J; bases unmatched to any gene: 6. CDR1 and CDR2 from the germline V gene are WNHNN and SYGVQD (reference sequence). The CDR3 extends over 17 amino acids. The rearrangement joins TRBV10-1 to TRBJ2-1, with 9 bases that match TRBD2. The specimen was whole blood, collected at baseline. The TCR comes from an adult who was a healthcare worker with PCR-confirmed SARS-CoV-2 infection or an uninfected control (not recorded which). The CDR3 DNA reads as TGCGCCAGCAGTGAGTCGAAAGGCGGGAGGGGCTACAATGAGCAGTTCTTC. Protein sequence: CASSESKGGRGYNEQFF.